A single sample gave rise to the 8 T cell receptor beta chains below, sequenced in a study of T cell repertoires in cytomegalovirus infection. Their antigens remain unidentified. From the reads, TCRdb called clonotypes with MiXCR, one entry per CDR3 protein. Here the sample spans some 900,000 distinct CDR3 sequences, 30% to 35% being singletons. Source: cultured CD8+ T cells from PBMCs, taken from culture after CMV antigen stimulation. The receptors derive from a human donor in good health (CMV status not recorded). Some clones in this sample may be carry-over from other donors' samples.

The chain uses TRBV11-2 and TRBJ2-5, with D perhaps assigned TRBD1 or TRBD2 (5 bases each). Germline lookup yields CDR1 SGHAT and CDR2 FQNNGV. With 0 bases removed from V and 4 bases from J, the gap between germline ends came to 15 bases. The CDR3 is 16 residues long. The CDR3 reads CASSLEDEGSAETQYF. The DNA of the CDR3 is TGTGCCAGCAGCTTAGAAGATGAGGGGTCGGCAGAGACCCAGTACTTC.

This clonotype was seen ten or more times. The chain links TRBV7-2 to TRBJ1-3; D call uncertain. This CDR3 region has 13 residues. V lost 2 bases and J lost 4, with 6 bases in between. Germline loops: CDR1 SGHTA, CDR2 FQGNSA. Here the CDR3 reads CASSLLSGNTIYF. The CDR3 DNA reads TGTGCCAGCAGCTTACTTTCGGGAAACACCATATATTTT.

The rearrangement links TRBV29-1 to TRBJ1-1; 7 bases line up with TRBD1. Germline values: CDR1 SQVTM, CDR2 ANQGSEA. This CDR3 contains 15 residues. The trim removed 4 bases at V and 0 bases at J, leaving 8 bases unmatched. The CDR3 nucleotides are TGCAGCGTTGGCCAAGGACAGGCGTTGAACACTGAAGCTTTCTTT. Its protein product is CSVGQGQALNTEAFF.

This clonotype occurred a few times. The CDR3 nucleotides read TGTGCCAGCAGTTACGGGGGAATTGGAAACACCATATATTTT. This encodes CASSYGGIGNTIYF. The chain has TRBV6-5 and TRBJ1-3; D is perhaps TRBD1 (5 bases). The CDR3 has 14 amino acids. Trimming removed 2 bases at V and 3 bases at J, with 8 bases between. The germline gives CDR1 MNHEY, CDR2 SVGAGI.

This clonotype was seen once. This rearrangement joins TRBV7-9 to TRBJ1-6; 8 bases agree with TRBD1. This CDR3 comprises 17 residues. Germline CDR1 is SEHNR and CDR2 is FQNEAQ (reference sequence). Trimming cost V 8 bases and J 6 bases; bases outside gene matches: 15. CDR3 sequence (DNA): TGTGCCAGCGGCCCACTCACCCTGACAGGGGTTAATTCACCCCTCCACTTT. Protein: CASGPLTLTGVNSPLHF.

This clonotype showed up just a few times. The chain couples TRBV7-3 to TRBJ2-2; D call uncertain. The V gene lost 0 bases and the J gene lost 3 bases, with 11 bases spanning the gap. Germline CDR1 and CDR2: SGHTA and FQGTGA. This CDR3 is built from 16 residues. For the CDR3, the DNA is TGTGCCAGCAGCTTAACGACGGCTGGGGACACCGGGGAGCTGTTTTTT. The encoded protein is CASSLTTAGDTGELFF.

This clonotype was counted a few times. This sequence joins TRBV5-4 and TRBJ2-7; D is perhaps TRBD1 (7 bases). V was clipped by 4 bases and J by 1 base, with 12 bases between them. Per the germline V gene, CDR1 is SGHNT and CDR2 is YYREEE (reference sequence). There are 14 residues in the CDR3. CDR3 sequence (DNA): TGTGCCAGCAGCCCGGGGGACAGATCCTACGAGCAGTACTTC. It specifies CASSPGDRSYEQYF.

The chain uses TRBV6-2 or TRBV6-3 and TRBJ1-2, with 8 bases fitting TRBD1. The V gene end was trimmed by 10 bases and the J gene end by 7 bases; junction bases not matched to a gene: 11. This CDR3 contains 13 residues. The V gene's germline CDR1 is MNHEY and CDR2 SVGEGT. This CDR3 is CATRSQGAGGYTF. Written as DNA, the CDR3 is TGTGCCACCAGGTCGCAGGGGGCGGGTGGCTACACCTTC.